What follows describes a single T cell receptor beta chain. The data stem from a study of blood T cell repertoires in COVID-19. CDR3 length: 15 amino acids. Between the trimmed V and J ends, which lost 2 bases and 6 bases, there was a span of 14 bases. Germline CDR1 is MNHNY and CDR2 is SVGAGI (reference sequence). How the authors handled the data: Amplified reference gene primers provided the basis for estimating nucleated cell counts. Assay: immunoSEQ multiplex PCR; the TCRdb copy retains only in-frame clones and omits some. V and J calls plus clone size are reproduced from that table; the DNA served to infer D and trimming. The data contain about 80,000 clones, around 76% of them singletons.

The TCR originated in a man in his 70s with active or convalescent COVID-19. The sample was peripheral blood. V is TRBV6-6 and J is TRBJ2-1; D is possibly TRBD1 (5 bases). The CDR3 reads CASSYPASRGNEQFF. The CDR3 DNA reads as TGTGCCAGCAGTTACCCGGCATCTAGGGGCAATGAGCAGTTCTTC.